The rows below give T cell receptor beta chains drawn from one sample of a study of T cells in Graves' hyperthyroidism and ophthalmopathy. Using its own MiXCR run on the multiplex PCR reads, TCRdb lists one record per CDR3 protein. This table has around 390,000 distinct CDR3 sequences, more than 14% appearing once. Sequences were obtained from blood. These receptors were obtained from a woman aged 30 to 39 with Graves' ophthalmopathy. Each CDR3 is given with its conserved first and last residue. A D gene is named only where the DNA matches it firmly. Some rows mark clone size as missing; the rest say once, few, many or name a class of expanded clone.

cdr3_aa: CASSESRGRGETQYF
cdr3_nt: TGTGCCAGCAGTGAGAGCAGGGGTCGTGGAGAGACCCAGTACTTC
v_call: TRBV2
d_call: .
clone_size: many
j_call: TRBJ2-5

cdr3_aa: CASSGAAGNQPQHF
cdr3_nt: TGTGCCAGCAGTGGTGCAGCAGGCAATCAGCCCCAGCATTTT
v_call: TRBV2
d_call: .
clone_size: many
j_call: TRBJ1-5

cdr3_aa: CASKLGRVQSPQHF
cdr3_nt: TGTGCCAGCAAACTGGGACGGGTTCAGTCGCCCCAGCATTTT
v_call: TRBV6-1
d_call: .
clone_size: many
j_call: TRBJ1-5

cdr3_aa: CASSREGRGYTF
cdr3_nt: TGTGCCAGCAGCCGAGAGGGTCGCGGCTACACCTTC
v_call: TRBV11-2
d_call: .
clone_size: .
j_call: TRBJ1-2

cdr3_aa: CASGRDILNTEAFF
cdr3_nt: TGTGCTAGTGGTCGTGACATCCTGAACACTGAAGCTTTCTTT
v_call: TRBV12-5
d_call: .
clone_size: many
j_call: TRBJ1-1

cdr3_aa: CSASRRDRRGEQYF
cdr3_nt: TGCAGTGCTAGCCGCCGGGACCGCCGAGGCGAGCAGTACTTC
v_call: TRBV20-1
d_call: .
clone_size: many
j_call: TRBJ2-7

cdr3_aa: CSAREGVTEAFF
cdr3_nt: TGCAGTGCTAGGGAGGGGGTAACTGAAGCTTTCTTT
v_call: TRBV20-1
d_call: .
clone_size: many
j_call: TRBJ1-1

cdr3_aa: CASSLNSRGDYGYTF
cdr3_nt: TGTGCCAGCAGCTTAAATTCCCGGGGAGACTATGGCTACACCTTC
v_call: TRBV7-9
d_call: .
clone_size: many
j_call: TRBJ1-2

cdr3_aa: CASSSNGLAGGQETQYF
cdr3_nt: TGTGCCAGCAGTTCAAATGGACTAGCGGGGGGGCAGGAGACCCAGTACTTC
v_call: TRBV28
d_call: TRBD2
clone_size: .
j_call: TRBJ2-5

cdr3_aa: CASSPGLAGGQYRYEQYF
cdr3_nt: TGTGCCAGCAGCCCGGGACTAGCGGGGGGGCAATACCGCTACGAGCAGTACTTC
v_call: TRBV7-9
d_call: TRBD2
clone_size: few
j_call: TRBJ2-7

cdr3_aa: CASSFPGGGGFNSPLHF
cdr3_nt: TGTGCCAGCAGCTTCCCCGGTGGGGGAGGATTTAATTCACCCCTCCACTTT
v_call: TRBV7-2
d_call: .
clone_size: .
j_call: TRBJ1-6

cdr3_aa: CASSVSVEQYF
cdr3_nt: TGTGCCAGCAGTGTTTCGGTCGAGCAGTACTTC
v_call: TRBV2
d_call: .
clone_size: many
j_call: TRBJ2-7

cdr3_aa: CSAGTSGGASFPDTQYF
cdr3_nt: TGCAGTGCGGGGACTAGCGGGGGGGCTTCGTTCCCAGATACGCAGTATTTT
v_call: TRBV20-1
d_call: TRBD2
clone_size: .
j_call: TRBJ2-3

cdr3_aa: CASSPLGMTLRGGHLEQYF
cdr3_nt: TGTGCCAGCAGTCCATTGGGTATGACTTTGCGGGGGGGCCATCTCGAGCAGTACTTC
v_call: TRBV28
d_call: TRBD2
clone_size: many
j_call: TRBJ2-7

cdr3_aa: CASSNRQGVYQPQHF
cdr3_nt: TGTGCCAGCAGCAATCGACAGGGGGTATATCAGCCCCAGCATTTT
v_call: TRBV2
d_call: TRBD1
clone_size: many
j_call: TRBJ1-5

cdr3_aa: CASTGQPYYETQYF
cdr3_nt: TGTGCCAGCACGGGACAGCCGTACTATGAGACCCAGTACTTC
v_call: TRBV28
d_call: TRBD1
clone_size: many
j_call: TRBJ2-5

cdr3_aa: CASSDMGGANTGELFF
cdr3_nt: TGTGCCAGCAGTGATATGGGGGGGGCGAACACCGGGGAGCTGTTTTTT
v_call: TRBV2
d_call: TRBD2
clone_size: many
j_call: TRBJ2-2

cdr3_aa: CASSAYWGDEEQFF
cdr3_nt: TGTGCCAGCAGCGCCTACTGGGGTGACGAGGAGCAGTTCTTC
v_call: TRBV9
d_call: .
clone_size: .
j_call: TRBJ2-1

cdr3_aa: CSARVTGRNTEAFF
cdr3_nt: TGCAGTGCCAGGGTGACAGGGAGGAACACTGAAGCTTTCTTT
v_call: TRBV20-1
d_call: TRBD1
clone_size: many
j_call: TRBJ1-1

cdr3_aa: CASSPPGVAEQYF
cdr3_nt: TGTGCCAGCTCACCACCGGGGGTTGCCGAGCAGTACTTC
v_call: TRBV18
d_call: .
clone_size: many
j_call: TRBJ2-7

cdr3_aa: CASSLSGGAGYGYTF
cdr3_nt: TGTGCCAGCAGCCTCTCCGGGGGCGCCGGCTATGGCTACACCTTC
v_call: TRBV7-9
d_call: .
clone_size: many
j_call: TRBJ1-2

cdr3_aa: CASSPDSGGYQETQYF
cdr3_nt: TGTGCCAGCAGCCCCGATAGCGGGGGGTACCAAGAGACCCAGTACTTC
v_call: TRBV9
d_call: TRBD2
clone_size: many
j_call: TRBJ2-5

cdr3_aa: CASRSSRHSNQPQHF
cdr3_nt: TGTGCCAGCAGAAGTTCCAGACATAGCAATCAGCCCCAGCATTTT
v_call: TRBV6-1
d_call: .
clone_size: .
j_call: TRBJ1-5

cdr3_aa: CASGFDGAQNSPLHF
cdr3_nt: TGTGCCAGTGGCTTCGACGGGGCGCAGAATTCACCCCTCCACTTT
v_call: TRBV19
d_call: .
clone_size: .
j_call: TRBJ1-6

cdr3_aa: CASRDSGGTYNEQFF
cdr3_nt: TGTGCCAGCAGGGATAGCGGGGGGACTTACAATGAGCAGTTCTTC
v_call: TRBV2
d_call: TRBD2
clone_size: many
j_call: TRBJ2-1

cdr3_aa: CASSFHRVRQPQHF
cdr3_nt: TGTGCCAGCAGCTTTCACAGGGTCCGCCAGCCCCAGCATTTT
v_call: TRBV7-8
d_call: .
clone_size: many
j_call: TRBJ1-5

cdr3_aa: CASKDTEAFF
cdr3_nt: TGTGCCAGCAAAGACACTGAAGCTTTCTTT
v_call: TRBV2
d_call: .
clone_size: many
j_call: TRBJ1-1

cdr3_aa: CASSSILNTEAFF
cdr3_nt: TGTGCCAGCAGTTCAATATTGAACACTGAAGCTTTCTTT
v_call: TRBV12-3/TRBV12-4
d_call: .
clone_size: many
j_call: TRBJ1-1

cdr3_aa: CASSSWPTGDDLYGYTF
cdr3_nt: TGTGCCAGCAGCTCCTGGCCGACAGGGGATGACTTATATGGCTACACCTTC
v_call: TRBV27
d_call: TRBD1
clone_size: many
j_call: TRBJ1-2

cdr3_aa: CASSQAYLGRFSYEQYF
cdr3_nt: TGTGCCAGCAGCCAAGCTTATCTAGGCAGGTTCTCCTACGAGCAGTACTTC
v_call: TRBV14
d_call: .
clone_size: many
j_call: TRBJ2-7

cdr3_aa: CSASLLAGGPDTQYF
cdr3_nt: TGCAGTGCTAGCTTGTTGGCGGGGGGGCCAGATACGCAGTATTTT
v_call: TRBV20-1
d_call: TRBD2
clone_size: many
j_call: TRBJ2-3

cdr3_aa: CASSSRSGEKDGYTF
cdr3_nt: TGTGCCAGCAGCTCCCGGTCGGGGGAGAAGGATGGCTACACCTTC
v_call: TRBV3-1
d_call: .
clone_size: many
j_call: TRBJ1-2

cdr3_aa: CASILPRGENEQFF
cdr3_nt: TGTGCCAGCATTCTACCCAGGGGGGAAAATGAGCAGTTCTTC
v_call: TRBV2
d_call: .
clone_size: many
j_call: TRBJ2-1

cdr3_aa: CASSRGQQGANTEAFF
cdr3_nt: TGTGCCAGCAGTCGAGGGCAACAGGGGGCGAACACTGAAGCTTTCTTT
v_call: TRBV2
d_call: TRBD1
clone_size: many
j_call: TRBJ1-1

cdr3_aa: CATSREGRELFF
cdr3_nt: TGTGCCACCAGCAGAGAGGGGAGGGAGCTGTTTTTT
v_call: TRBV15
d_call: .
clone_size: .
j_call: TRBJ2-2

cdr3_aa: CSARGGRGPRTYNEQFF
cdr3_nt: TGCAGTGCTAGAGGGGGCCGGGGGCCGAGGACCTACAATGAGCAGTTCTTC
v_call: TRBV20-1
d_call: .
clone_size: many
j_call: TRBJ2-1

cdr3_aa: CASSGRKTGSNSPLHF
cdr3_nt: TGTGCCAGCAGCGGACGGAAGACAGGGTCGAATTCACCCCTCCACTTT
v_call: TRBV11-1
d_call: TRBD1
clone_size: .
j_call: TRBJ1-6

cdr3_aa: CASWGQGTNQPQHF
cdr3_nt: TGTGCCAGTTGGGGACAGGGAACTAATCAGCCCCAGCATTTT
v_call: TRBV6-1
d_call: TRBD1
clone_size: few
j_call: TRBJ1-5

cdr3_aa: CASSLGGQTRNTEAFF
cdr3_nt: TGTGCCAGCAGCCTAGGGGGGCAGACACGAAACACTGAAGCTTTCTTT
v_call: TRBV28
d_call: .
clone_size: .
j_call: TRBJ1-1

cdr3_aa: CASSSEIAGELFF
cdr3_nt: TGTGCCAGCAGCTCAGAGATCGCCGGGGAGCTGTTTTTT
v_call: TRBV7-9
d_call: .
clone_size: many
j_call: TRBJ2-2

cdr3_aa: CASFIEAGRANTEAFF
cdr3_nt: TGTGCCAGCTTCATAGAGGCGGGACGGGCGAACACTGAAGCTTTCTTT
v_call: TRBV11-2
d_call: .
clone_size: many
j_call: TRBJ1-1

cdr3_aa: CASSLDRSGRGRPPYF
cdr3_nt: TGTGCCAGCAGCTTAGATCGGAGTGGCAGGGGGCGCCCCCCGTACTTC
v_call: TRBV11-2
d_call: TRBD1
clone_size: many
j_call: TRBJ2-5

cdr3_aa: CASSTLDLPQETQYF
cdr3_nt: TGTGCCAGCAGCACCCTGGACCTACCCCAAGAGACCCAGTACTTC
v_call: TRBV7-6
d_call: .
clone_size: many
j_call: TRBJ2-5

cdr3_aa: CASSPRTGVVGTEAFF
cdr3_nt: TGTGCCAGCAGCCCTCGGACAGGGGTGGTCGGCACTGAAGCTTTCTTT
v_call: TRBV7-8
d_call: TRBD1
clone_size: many
j_call: TRBJ1-1

cdr3_aa: CASTSRGGTSGGGTDTQYF
cdr3_nt: TGTGCCAGCACTTCTCGAGGCGGGACTAGCGGGGGTGGCACAGATACGCAGTATTTT
v_call: TRBV6-5
d_call: TRBD2
clone_size: few
j_call: TRBJ2-3

cdr3_aa: CASRERGPGGRTDTQYF
cdr3_nt: TGTGCCAGCAGGGAACGAGGCCCGGGGGGGCGCACAGATACGCAGTATTTT
v_call: TRBV6-1
d_call: TRBD2
clone_size: few
j_call: TRBJ2-3

cdr3_aa: CASSLTTSGDSYEQYF
cdr3_nt: TGTGCCAGCAGTCTAACGACTAGCGGGGACTCCTACGAGCAGTACTTC
v_call: TRBV12-3/TRBV12-4
d_call: TRBD2
clone_size: many
j_call: TRBJ2-7

cdr3_aa: CASRNRGRGTGELFF
cdr3_nt: TGTGCCAGTCGCAACAGGGGGCGCGGCACCGGGGAGCTGTTTTTT
v_call: TRBV19
d_call: TRBD1
clone_size: few
j_call: TRBJ2-2

cdr3_aa: CASSLIGGVTEKLFF
cdr3_nt: TGTGCCAGCAGCTTAATCGGGGGGGTAACTGAAAAACTGTTTTTT
v_call: TRBV7-8
d_call: .
clone_size: many
j_call: TRBJ1-4

cdr3_aa: CASSAQRNTEAFF
cdr3_nt: TGTGCCAGCAGTGCGCAGCGGAACACTGAAGCTTTCTTT
v_call: TRBV6-1
d_call: .
clone_size: few
j_call: TRBJ1-1

cdr3_aa: CASSYPGQGDEQYF
cdr3_nt: TGTGCCAGCAGTTACCCGGGACAGGGAGACGAGCAGTACTTC
v_call: TRBV12-3/TRBV12-4
d_call: TRBD1
clone_size: many
j_call: TRBJ2-7

cdr3_aa: CASSLALGWTEAFF
cdr3_nt: TGTGCCAGCAGCTTAGCGCTGGGATGGACTGAAGCTTTCTTT
v_call: TRBV7-8
d_call: .
clone_size: .
j_call: TRBJ1-1

cdr3_aa: CAISAEPGTSSYEQYF
cdr3_nt: TGTGCCATCAGTGCCGAACCCGGGACTAGCTCCTACGAGCAGTACTTC
v_call: TRBV10-3
d_call: TRBD2
clone_size: many
j_call: TRBJ2-7

cdr3_aa: CSAVDRGWNEQFF
cdr3_nt: TGCAGTGCAGTTGACAGGGGATGGAATGAGCAGTTCTTC
v_call: TRBV20-1
d_call: TRBD1
clone_size: many
j_call: TRBJ2-1

cdr3_aa: CASSTGGNIQYF
cdr3_nt: TGCGCCAGCTCGACAGGAGGAAACATTCAGTACTTC
v_call: TRBV5-1
d_call: .
clone_size: many
j_call: TRBJ2-4

cdr3_aa: CASSGYSPRQASGYTF
cdr3_nt: TGTGCCAGCAGTGGCTACTCTCCCCGACAGGCTAGTGGCTACACCTTC
v_call: TRBV6-1
d_call: .
clone_size: .
j_call: TRBJ1-2

cdr3_aa: CASSAWAGENYEQYF
cdr3_nt: TGTGCCAGCAGCGCCTGGGCCGGGGAGAACTACGAGCAGTACTTC
v_call: TRBV25-1
d_call: .
clone_size: .
j_call: TRBJ2-7